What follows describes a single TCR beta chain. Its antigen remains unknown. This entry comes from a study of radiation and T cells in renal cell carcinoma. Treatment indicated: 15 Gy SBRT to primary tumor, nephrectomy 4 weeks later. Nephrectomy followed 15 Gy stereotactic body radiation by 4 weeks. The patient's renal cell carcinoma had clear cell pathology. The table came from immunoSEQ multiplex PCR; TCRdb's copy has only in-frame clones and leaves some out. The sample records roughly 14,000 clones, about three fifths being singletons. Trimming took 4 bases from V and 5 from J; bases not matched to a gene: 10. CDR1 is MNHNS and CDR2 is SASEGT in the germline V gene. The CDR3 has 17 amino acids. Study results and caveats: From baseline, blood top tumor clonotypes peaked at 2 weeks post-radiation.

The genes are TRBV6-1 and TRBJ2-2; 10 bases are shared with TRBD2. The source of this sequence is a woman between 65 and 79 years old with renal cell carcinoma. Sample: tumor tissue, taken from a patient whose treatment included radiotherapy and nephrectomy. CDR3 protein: CASSGPSGGARTGELFF. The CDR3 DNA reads TGTGCCAGCAGTGGACCGAGCGGGGGGGCAAGGACCGGGGAGCTGTTTTTT.